What follows is one T cell receptor (beta chain) and its context. Other DNA sequences within the sample encode an identical CDR3. The authors' processing: Reference gene primer amplification yielded estimated nucleated cell counts. Sequencing used immunoSEQ multiplex PCR; TCRdb keeps in-frame clones, though not all of them. V, J and clone size derive from that table, while D and trimming were established from the DNA sequence. The sample records some 130,000 clones, roughly 90% being singletons. Germline CDR1 SQVTM, CDR2 ANQGSEA. The CDR3 runs to 14 residues. Unmatched junction bases numbered 2, after V lost 7 bases and J lost 0 bases. These data come from a study of blood T cell repertoires in COVID-19. At the level of the study: In each case, the material was cDNA or gDNA derived from T cells, B-cell-depleted T cells, or PBMCs.

This chain connects TRBV29-1 to TRBJ2-7; 14 positions agree with TRBD2. Sequenced sample: peripheral blood. The receptor was isolated from a man between 65 and 85 years old with active COVID-19. The CDR3 region has the DNA TGCAGCGCCGGGACTAGCGGGAGCTCCTACGAGCAGTACTTC. Amino acids: CSAGTSGSSYEQYF.